A single T cell receptor beta chain is shown here with its context. The germline V gene has CDR1 LNHDA and CDR2 SQIVND (reference sequence). V lost 4 bases to trimming and J lost 1 base, with 5 bases between them. This CDR3 has 14 residues. This sample is drawn from a study of blood T cell repertoires in COVID-19. Study summary: T cells, B-cell-depleted T cells, or PBMCs supplied cDNA or gDNA.

Methods used by the authors: The assay estimated nucleated cells by amplifying reference gene primers. Produced via immunoSEQ multiplex PCR; TCRdb's table is partial and in-frame only. D and trimming were read from the DNA, whereas the V and J calls and clone size are those reported in that table. The data show about 100,000 clones, roughly 80% seen once. Sequencing was carried out using peripheral blood. This chain links TRBV19 with TRBJ2-6, with D possibly matching TRBD2 (5 bases). This receptor was taken from a man between 60 and 75 years old with active or convalescent COVID-19. The CDR3 DNA sequence: TGTGCCAGTAGTAGAGGGTCTGGGGCCAACGTCCTGACTTTC. Its translation: CASSRGSGANVLTF.